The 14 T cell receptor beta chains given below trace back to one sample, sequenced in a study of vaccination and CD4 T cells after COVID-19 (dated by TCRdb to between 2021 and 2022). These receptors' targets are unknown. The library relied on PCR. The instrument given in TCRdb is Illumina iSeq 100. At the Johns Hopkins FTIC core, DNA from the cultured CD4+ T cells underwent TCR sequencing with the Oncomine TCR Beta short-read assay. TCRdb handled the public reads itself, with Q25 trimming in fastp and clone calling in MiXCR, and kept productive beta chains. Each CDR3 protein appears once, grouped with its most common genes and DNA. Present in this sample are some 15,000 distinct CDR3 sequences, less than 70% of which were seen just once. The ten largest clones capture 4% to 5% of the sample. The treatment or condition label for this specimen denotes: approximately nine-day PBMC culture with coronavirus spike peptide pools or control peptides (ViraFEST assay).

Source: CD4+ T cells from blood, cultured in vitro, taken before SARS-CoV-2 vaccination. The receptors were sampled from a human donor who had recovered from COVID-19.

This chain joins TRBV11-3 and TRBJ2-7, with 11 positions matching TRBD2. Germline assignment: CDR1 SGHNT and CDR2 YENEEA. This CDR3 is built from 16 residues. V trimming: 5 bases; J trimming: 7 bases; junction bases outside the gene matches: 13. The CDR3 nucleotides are TGTGCCAGCAGCCCTGGACTAGCGGGTTCCCCCGGGGAGCAGTACTTC. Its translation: CASSPGLAGSPGEQYF.

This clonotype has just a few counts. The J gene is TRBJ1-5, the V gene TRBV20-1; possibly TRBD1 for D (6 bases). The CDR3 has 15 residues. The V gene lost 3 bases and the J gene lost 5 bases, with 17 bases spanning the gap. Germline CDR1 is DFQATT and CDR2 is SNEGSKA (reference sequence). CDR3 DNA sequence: TGCAGTGCTAGTACCGGCAGGGGTTGGGATCAGCCCCAGCATTTT. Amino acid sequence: CSASTGRGWDQPQHF.

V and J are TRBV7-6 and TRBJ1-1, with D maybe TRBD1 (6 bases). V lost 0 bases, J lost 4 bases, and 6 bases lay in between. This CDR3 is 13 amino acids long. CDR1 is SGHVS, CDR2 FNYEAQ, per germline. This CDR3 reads CASSLARGTEAFF. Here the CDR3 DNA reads TGTGCCAGCAGCTTAGCCAGGGGCACTGAAGCTTTCTTT.

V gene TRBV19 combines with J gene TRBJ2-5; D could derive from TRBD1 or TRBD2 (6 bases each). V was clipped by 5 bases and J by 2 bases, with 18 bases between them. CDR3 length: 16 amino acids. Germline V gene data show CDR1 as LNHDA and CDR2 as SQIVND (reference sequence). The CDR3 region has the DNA TGTGCCAGTAGTCCCGTGAGGGGGGCCGGACAAGAGACCCAGTACTTC. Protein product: CASSPVRGAGQETQYF.

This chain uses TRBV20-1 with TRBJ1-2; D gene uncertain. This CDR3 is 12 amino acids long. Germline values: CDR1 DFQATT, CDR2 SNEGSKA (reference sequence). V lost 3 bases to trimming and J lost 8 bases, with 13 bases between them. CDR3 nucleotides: TGCAGTGCTAGTATGAATCCTGTGGGCTACACCTTC. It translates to CSASMNPVGYTF.

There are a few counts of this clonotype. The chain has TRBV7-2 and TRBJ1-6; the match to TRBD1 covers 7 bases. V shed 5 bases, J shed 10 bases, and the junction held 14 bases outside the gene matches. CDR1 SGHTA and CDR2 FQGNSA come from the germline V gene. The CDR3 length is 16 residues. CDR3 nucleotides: TGTGCCAGCAGCCCCCCAGGAGGGGGCGCAGGGTCACCCCTCCACTTT. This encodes CASSPPGGGAGSPLHF. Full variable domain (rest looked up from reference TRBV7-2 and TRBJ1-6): GAGVSQSPSNKVTEKGKDVELRCDPISGHTALYWYRQSLGQGLEFLIYFQGNSAPDKSGLPSDRFSAERTGGSVSTLTIQRTQQEDSAVYLCASSPPGGGAGSPLHFGNGTRLTVT.

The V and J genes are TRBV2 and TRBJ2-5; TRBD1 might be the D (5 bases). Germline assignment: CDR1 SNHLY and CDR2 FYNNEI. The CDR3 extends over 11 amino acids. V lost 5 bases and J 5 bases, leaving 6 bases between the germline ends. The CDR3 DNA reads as TGTGCCAGCAGTCGACAGGAGACCCAGTACTTC. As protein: CASSRQETQYF.

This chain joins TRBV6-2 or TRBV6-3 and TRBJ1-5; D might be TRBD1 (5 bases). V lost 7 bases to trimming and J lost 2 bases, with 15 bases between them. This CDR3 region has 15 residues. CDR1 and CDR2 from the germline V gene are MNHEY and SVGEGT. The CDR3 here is CASTFAGNGNQPQHF. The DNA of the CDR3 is TGTGCCAGCACATTTGCAGGGAATGGCAATCAGCCCCAGCATTTT.

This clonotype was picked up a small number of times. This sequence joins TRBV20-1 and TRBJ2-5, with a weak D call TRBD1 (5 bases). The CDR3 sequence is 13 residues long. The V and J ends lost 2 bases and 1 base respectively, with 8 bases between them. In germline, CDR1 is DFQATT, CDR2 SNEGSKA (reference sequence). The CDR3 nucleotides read TGCAGTGCTAGACCCAGGGCCCAAGAGACCCAGTACTTC. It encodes CSARPRAQETQYF.

Here the CDR3 DNA reads TGTGCCAGCAGTTACCCCGATGGAGAGACCCAGTACTTC. Protein product: CASSYPDGETQYF. The V gene is TRBV6-5, the J gene TRBJ2-5; the D is unclear. The CDR3 contains 13 residues. Looked up from germline, CDR1 is MNHEY and CDR2 is SVGAGI. V dropped 2 bases and J dropped 4 bases, with 8 bases sitting between them.

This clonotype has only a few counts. The CDR3 region is CASSLSWAGNTEAFF. The CDR3 DNA sequence: TGTGCCAGCAGTTTATCGTGGGCAGGAAACACTGAAGCTTTCTTT. V and J are TRBV27 and TRBJ1-1; no clear D. CDR3 length: 15 amino acids. Between the trimmed V and J ends, which lost 0 bases and 2 bases, there was a span of 10 bases. Germline-derived CDR1 and CDR2 are MNHEY and SMNVEV (reference sequence).

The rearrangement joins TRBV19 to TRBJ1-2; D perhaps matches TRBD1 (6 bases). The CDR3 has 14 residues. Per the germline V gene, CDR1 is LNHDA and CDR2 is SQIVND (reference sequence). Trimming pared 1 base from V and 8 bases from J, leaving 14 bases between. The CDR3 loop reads CASSIGRDIAGYTF. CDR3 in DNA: TGTGCCAGTAGTATAGGTCGGGACATAGCCGGCTACACCTTC. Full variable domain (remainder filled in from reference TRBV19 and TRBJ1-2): DGGITQSPKYLFRKEGQNVTLSCEQNLNHDAMYWYRQDPGQGLRLIYYSQIVNDFQKGDIAEGYSVSREKKESFPLTVTSAQKNPTAFYLCASSIGRDIAGYTFGSGTRLTVV.

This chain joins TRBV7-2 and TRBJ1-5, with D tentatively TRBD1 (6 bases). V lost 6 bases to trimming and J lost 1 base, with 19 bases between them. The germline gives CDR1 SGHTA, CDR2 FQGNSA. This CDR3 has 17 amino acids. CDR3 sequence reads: CASSAGGGRGSNQPQHF. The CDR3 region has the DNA TGTGCCAGCAGTGCAGGCGGGGGGCGAGGGAGCAATCAGCCCCAGCATTTT.

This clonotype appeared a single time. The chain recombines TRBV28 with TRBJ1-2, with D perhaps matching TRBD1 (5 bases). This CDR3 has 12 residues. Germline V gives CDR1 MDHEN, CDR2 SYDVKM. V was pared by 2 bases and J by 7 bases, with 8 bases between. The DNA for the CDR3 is TGTGCCAGCAGTTTAGAGGGACGTGGCTACACCTTC. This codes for CASSLEGRGYTF.